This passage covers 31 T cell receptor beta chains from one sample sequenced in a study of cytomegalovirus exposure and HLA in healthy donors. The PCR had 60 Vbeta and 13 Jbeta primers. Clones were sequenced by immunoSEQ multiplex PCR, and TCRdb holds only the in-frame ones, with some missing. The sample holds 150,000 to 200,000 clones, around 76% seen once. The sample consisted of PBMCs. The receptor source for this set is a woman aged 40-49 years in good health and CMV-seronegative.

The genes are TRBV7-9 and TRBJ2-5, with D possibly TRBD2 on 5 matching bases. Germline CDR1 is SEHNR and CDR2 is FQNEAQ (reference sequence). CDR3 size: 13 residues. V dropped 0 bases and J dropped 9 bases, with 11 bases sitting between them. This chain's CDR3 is CASSLADSGAQYF. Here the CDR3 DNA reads TGTGCCAGCAGCTTAGCCGACTCCGGGGCCCAGTACTTC.

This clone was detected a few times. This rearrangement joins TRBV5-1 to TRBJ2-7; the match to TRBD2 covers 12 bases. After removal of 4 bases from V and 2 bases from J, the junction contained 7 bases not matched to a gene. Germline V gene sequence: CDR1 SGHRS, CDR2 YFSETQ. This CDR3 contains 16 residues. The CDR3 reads CASSQPTSGSPYEQYF. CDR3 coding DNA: TGCGCCAGCAGCCAACCGACTAGCGGGAGTCCCTACGAGCAGTACTTC.

DNA for the CDR3: TGCGCCAGCAGCCTAGAATATGAGCAGTTCTTC. Its protein is CASSLEYEQFF. This chain joins TRBV5-1 and TRBJ2-1, with D hard to call. The germline V and J ends were trimmed by 4 bases and 8 bases, with 7 bases remaining between them. The CDR3 consists of 11 residues. In germline, CDR1 is SGHRS, CDR2 YFSETQ.

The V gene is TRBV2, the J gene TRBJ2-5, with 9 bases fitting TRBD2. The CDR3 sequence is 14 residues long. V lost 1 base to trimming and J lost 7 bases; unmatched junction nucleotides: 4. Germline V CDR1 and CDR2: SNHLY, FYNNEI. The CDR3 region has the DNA TGTGCCAGCAGTGAAGGGCGGGAGGGCCGGACCCAGTACTTC. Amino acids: CASSEGREGRTQYF.

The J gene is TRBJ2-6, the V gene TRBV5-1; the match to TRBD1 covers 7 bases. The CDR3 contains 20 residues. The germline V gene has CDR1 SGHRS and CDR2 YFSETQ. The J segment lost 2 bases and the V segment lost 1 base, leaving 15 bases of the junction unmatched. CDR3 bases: TGCGCCAGCAGCTTGTTCCCCGCTGACAGGGAGCCTACTGGGGCCAACGTCCTGACTTTC. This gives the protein CASSLFPADREPTGANVLTF. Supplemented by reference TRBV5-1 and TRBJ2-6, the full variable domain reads KAGVTQTPRYLIKTRGQQVTLSCSPISGHRSVSWYQQTPGQGLQFLFEYFSETQRNKGNFPGRFSGRQFSNSRSEMNVSTLELGDSALYLCASSLFPADREPTGANVLTFGAGSRLTVL.

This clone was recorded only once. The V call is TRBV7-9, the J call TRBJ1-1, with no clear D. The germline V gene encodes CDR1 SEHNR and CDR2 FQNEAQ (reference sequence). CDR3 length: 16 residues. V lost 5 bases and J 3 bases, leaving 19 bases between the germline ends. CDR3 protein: CASSPGGGSIDTEAFF. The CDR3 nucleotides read TGTGCCAGCAGCCCCGGTGGAGGGAGCATCGACACTGAAGCTTTCTTT. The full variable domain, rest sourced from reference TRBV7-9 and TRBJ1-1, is DTGVSQNPRHKITKRGQNVTFRCDPISEHNRLYWYRQTLGQGPEFLTYFQNEAQLEKSRLLSDRFSAERPKGSFSTLEIQRTEQGDSAMYLCASSPGGGSIDTEAFFGQGTRLTVV.

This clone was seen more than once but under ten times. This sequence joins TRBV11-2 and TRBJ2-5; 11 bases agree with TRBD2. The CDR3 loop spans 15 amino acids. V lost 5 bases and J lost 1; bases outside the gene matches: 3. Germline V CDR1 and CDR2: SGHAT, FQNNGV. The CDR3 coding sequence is TGTGCCAGCAGCATCGGGACTAGCGGCCAAGAGACCCAGTACTTC. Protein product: CASSIGTSGQETQYF.

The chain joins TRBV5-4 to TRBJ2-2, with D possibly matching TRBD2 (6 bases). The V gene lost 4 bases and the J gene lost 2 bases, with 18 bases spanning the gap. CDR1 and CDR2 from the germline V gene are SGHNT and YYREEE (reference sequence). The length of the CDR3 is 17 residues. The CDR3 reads CASSQFPAGTNTGELFF. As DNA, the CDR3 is TGTGCCAGCAGCCAATTTCCCGCAGGGACTAACACCGGGGAGCTGTTTTTT.

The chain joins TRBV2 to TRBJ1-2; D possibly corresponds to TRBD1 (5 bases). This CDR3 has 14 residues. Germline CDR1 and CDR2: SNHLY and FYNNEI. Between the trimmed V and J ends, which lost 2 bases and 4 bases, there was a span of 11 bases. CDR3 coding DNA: TGTGCCAGCAGTGAAATGACAGACCCCTATGGCTACACCTTC. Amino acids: CASSEMTDPYGYTF.

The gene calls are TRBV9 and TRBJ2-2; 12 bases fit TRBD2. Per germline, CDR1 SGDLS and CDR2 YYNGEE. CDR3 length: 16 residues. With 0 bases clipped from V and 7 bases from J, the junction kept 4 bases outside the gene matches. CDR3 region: CASSVGLAGDIGELFF. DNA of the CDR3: TGTGCCAGCAGCGTAGGACTAGCGGGAGATATCGGGGAGCTGTTTTTT. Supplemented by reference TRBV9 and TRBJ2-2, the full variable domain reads DSGVTQTPKHLITATGQRVTLRCSPRSGDLSVYWYQQSLDQGLQFLIQYYNGEERAKGNILERFSAQQFPDLHSELNLSSLELGDSALYFCASSVGLAGDIGELFFGEGSRLTVL.

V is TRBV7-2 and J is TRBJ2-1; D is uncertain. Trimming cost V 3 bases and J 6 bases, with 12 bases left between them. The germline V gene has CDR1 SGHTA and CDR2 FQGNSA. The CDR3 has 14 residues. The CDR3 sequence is CASSLAVNSNEQFF. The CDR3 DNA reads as TGTGCCAGCAGCTTGGCGGTAAATTCCAATGAGCAGTTCTTC. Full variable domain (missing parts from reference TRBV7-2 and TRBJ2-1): GAGVSQSPSNKVTEKGKDVELRCDPISGHTALYWYRQSLGQGLEFLIYFQGNSAPDKSGLPSDRFSAERTGGSVSTLTIQRTQQEDSAVYLCASSLAVNSNEQFFGPGTRLTVL.

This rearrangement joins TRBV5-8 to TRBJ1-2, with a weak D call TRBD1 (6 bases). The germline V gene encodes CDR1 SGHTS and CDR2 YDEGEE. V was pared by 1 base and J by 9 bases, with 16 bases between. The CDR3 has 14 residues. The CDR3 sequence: CASSLTGREERYTF. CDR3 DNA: TGTGCCAGCAGCTTGACAGGGAGGGAGGAACGCTACACCTTC.

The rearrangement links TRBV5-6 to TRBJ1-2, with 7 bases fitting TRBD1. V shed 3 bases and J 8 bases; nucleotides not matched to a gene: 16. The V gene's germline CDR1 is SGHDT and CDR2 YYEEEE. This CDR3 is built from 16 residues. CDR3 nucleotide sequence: TGTGCCAGCAGCTCCCGGGACAGCCGAGAAGGTTGGGGCTACACCTTC. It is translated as CASSSRDSREGWGYTF.

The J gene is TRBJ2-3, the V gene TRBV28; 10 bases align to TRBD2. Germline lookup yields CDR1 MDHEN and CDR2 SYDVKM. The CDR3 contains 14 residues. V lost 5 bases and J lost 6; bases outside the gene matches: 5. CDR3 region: CASSLAGEGDTQYF. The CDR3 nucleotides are TGTGCCAGCAGTCTAGCGGGAGAGGGTGATACGCAGTATTTT.

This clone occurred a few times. CDR3 loop: CASSWDRNTEAFF. In nucleotides, the CDR3 is TGTGCCAGCAGCTGGGACAGGAACACTGAAGCTTTCTTT. This chain joins TRBV5-6 and TRBJ1-1; 7 nucleotides agree with TRBD1. The CDR3 loop spans 13 amino acids. V trimming: 3 bases; J trimming: 1 base; junction bases outside the gene matches: 0. CDR1 and CDR2 (germline): SGHDT, YYEEEE.

The CDR3: CASSARVASWDTEAFF. DNA for the CDR3: TGTGCCAGCAGCGCACGGGTCGCCTCATGGGACACTGAAGCTTTCTTT. The chain joins TRBV11-2 to TRBJ1-1, with no clear D. This CDR3 is 16 amino acids long. From germline, CDR1 is SGHAT and CDR2 FQNNGV. The V and J ends lost 5 bases and 3 bases respectively, with 19 bases between them.

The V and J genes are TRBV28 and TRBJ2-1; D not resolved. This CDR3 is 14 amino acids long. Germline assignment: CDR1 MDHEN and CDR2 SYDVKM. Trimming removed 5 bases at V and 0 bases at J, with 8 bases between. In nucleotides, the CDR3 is TGTGCCAGCAGTCATGGTAGCTCCTACAATGAGCAGTTCTTC. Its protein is CASSHGSSYNEQFF.

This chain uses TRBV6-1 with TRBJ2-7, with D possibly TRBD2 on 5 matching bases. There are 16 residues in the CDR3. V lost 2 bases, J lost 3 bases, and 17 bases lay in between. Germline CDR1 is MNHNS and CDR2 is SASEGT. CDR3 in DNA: TGTGCCAGCAGTGAATTTATCCGGGGTTCCAACTACGAGCAGTACTTC. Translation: CASSEFIRGSNYEQYF.

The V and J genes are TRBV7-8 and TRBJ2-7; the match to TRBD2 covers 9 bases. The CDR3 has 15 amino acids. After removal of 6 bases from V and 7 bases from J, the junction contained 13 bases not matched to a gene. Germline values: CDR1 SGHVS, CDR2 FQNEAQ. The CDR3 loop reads CASSQGPSGTEEQYF. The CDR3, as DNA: TGTGCCAGCAGTCAAGGGCCTAGCGGGACGGAAGAGCAGTACTTC.

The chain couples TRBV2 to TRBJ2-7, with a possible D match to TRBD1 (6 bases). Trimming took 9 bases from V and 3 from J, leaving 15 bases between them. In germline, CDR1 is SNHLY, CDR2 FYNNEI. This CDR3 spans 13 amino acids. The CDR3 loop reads CASGGSIFYEQYF. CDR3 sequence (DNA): TGTGCCAGTGGGGGCAGTATCTTCTACGAGCAGTACTTC.

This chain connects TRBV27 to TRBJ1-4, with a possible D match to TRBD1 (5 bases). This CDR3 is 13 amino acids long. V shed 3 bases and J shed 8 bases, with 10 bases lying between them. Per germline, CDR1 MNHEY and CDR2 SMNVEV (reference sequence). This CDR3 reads CASSFRDREKLFF. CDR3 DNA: TGTGCCAGCAGTTTCAGGGATCGCGAAAAACTGTTTTTT.

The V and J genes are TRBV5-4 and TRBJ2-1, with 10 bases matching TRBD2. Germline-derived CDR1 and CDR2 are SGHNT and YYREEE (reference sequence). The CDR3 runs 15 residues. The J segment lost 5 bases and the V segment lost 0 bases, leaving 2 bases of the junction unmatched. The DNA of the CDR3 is TGTGCCAGCAGCTTGGTTGGACTAGCGGACAATGAGCAGTTCTTC. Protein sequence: CASSLVGLADNEQFF.

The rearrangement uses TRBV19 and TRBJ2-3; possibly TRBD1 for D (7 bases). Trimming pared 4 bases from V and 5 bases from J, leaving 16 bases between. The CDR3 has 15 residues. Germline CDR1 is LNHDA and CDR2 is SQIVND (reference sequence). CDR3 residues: CASSKAGGKGDTQYF. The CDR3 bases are TGTGCCAGTAGTAAGGCAGGGGGGAAGGGAGATACGCAGTATTTT.

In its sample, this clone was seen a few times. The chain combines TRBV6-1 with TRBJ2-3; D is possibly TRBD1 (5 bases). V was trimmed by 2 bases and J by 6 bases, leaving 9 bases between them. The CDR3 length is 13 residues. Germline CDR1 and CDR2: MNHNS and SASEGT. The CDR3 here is CASSERGWDTQYF. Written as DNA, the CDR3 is TGTGCCAGCAGTGAAAGGGGATGGGATACGCAGTATTTT.

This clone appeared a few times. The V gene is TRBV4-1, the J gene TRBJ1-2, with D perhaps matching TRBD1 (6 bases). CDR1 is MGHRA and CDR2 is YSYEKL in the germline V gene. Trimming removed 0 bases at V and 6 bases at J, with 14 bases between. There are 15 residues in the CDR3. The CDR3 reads CASSQEGQGRDGYTF. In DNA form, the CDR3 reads TGCGCCAGCAGCCAAGAGGGCCAGGGGAGGGATGGCTACACCTTC.

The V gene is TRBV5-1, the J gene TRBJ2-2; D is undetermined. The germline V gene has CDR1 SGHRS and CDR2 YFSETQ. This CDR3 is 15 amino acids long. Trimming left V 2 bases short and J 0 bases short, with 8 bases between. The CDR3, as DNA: TGCGCCAGCAGCTTTTCTAATCCGAACACCGGGGAGCTGTTTTTT. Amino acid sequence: CASSFSNPNTGELFF.

This CDR3 reads CASSPGLASYNEQFF. The CDR3 DNA sequence: TGCGCCAGCAGCCCGGGACTAGCGTCCTACAATGAGCAGTTCTTC. V is TRBV5-1 and J is TRBJ2-1; 10 nucleotides match TRBD2. This CDR3 spans 15 amino acids. J gave up 1 base and V 4 bases, and 2 bases lay outside the gene matches. CDR1 SGHRS and CDR2 YFSETQ come from the germline V gene.

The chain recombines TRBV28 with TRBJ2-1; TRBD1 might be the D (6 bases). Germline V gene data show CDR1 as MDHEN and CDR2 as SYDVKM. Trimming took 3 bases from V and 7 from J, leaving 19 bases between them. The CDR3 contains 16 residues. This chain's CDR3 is CASSLDQGYLANEQFF. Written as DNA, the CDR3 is TGTGCCAGCAGTTTGGACCAGGGGTATCTGGCGAATGAGCAGTTCTTC.

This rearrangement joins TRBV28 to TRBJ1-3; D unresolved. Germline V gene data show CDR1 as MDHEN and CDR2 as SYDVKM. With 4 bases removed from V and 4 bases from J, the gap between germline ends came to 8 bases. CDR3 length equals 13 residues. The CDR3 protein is CASSSPLGNTIYF. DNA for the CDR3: TGTGCCAGCAGTTCCCCACTAGGAAACACCATATATTTT.

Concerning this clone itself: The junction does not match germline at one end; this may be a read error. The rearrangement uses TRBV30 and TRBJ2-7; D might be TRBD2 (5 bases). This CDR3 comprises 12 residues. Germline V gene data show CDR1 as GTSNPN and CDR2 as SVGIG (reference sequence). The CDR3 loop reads CAWSVSGWERYF. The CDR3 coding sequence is TGTGCCTGGAGTGTATCGGGGTGGGAGCGGTACTTC.

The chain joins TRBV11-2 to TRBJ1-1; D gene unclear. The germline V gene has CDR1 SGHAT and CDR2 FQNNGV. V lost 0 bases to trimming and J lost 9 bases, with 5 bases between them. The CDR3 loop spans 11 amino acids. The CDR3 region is CASSLEGQAFF. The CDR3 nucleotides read TGTGCCAGCAGCTTAGAGGGCCAAGCTTTCTTT.